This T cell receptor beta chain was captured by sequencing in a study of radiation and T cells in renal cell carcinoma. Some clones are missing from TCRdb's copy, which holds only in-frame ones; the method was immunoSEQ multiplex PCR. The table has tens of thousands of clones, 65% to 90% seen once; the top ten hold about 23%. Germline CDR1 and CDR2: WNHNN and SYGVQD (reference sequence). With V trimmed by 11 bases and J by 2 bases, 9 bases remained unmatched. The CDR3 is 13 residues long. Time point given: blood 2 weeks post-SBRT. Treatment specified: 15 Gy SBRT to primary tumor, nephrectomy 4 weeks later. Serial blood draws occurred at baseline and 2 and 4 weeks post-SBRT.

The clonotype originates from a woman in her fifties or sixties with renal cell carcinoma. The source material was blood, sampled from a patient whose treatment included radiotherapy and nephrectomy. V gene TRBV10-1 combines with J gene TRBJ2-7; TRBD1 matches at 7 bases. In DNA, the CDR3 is TGCGCCGCAAAAACGGGACAGACCTACGAGCAGTACTTC. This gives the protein CAAKTGQTYEQYF.